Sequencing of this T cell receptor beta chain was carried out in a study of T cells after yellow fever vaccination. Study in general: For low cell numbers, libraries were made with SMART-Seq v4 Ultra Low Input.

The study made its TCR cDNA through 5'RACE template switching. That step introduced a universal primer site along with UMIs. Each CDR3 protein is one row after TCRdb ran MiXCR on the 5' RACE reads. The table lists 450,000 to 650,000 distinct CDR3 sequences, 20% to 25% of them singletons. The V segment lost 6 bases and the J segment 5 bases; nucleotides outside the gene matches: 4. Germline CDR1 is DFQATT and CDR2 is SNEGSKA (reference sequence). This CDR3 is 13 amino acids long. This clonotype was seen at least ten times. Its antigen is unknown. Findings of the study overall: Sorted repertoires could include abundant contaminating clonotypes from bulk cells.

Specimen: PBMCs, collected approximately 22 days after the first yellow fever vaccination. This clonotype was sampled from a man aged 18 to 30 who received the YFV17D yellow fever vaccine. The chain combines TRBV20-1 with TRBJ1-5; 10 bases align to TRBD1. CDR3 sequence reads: CSARQGAYQPQHF. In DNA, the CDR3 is TGCAGTGCCAGACAGGGGGCGTATCAGCCCCAGCATTTT.